The source of this T cell receptor (beta chain) is a study of T-cell memory formation after mild COVID-19. Broader study findings: Day 15 to 85 contractors were CD4/CD8 balanced; later expanders leaned CD4+.

The V gene lost 1 base and the J gene lost 2 bases, with 9 bases spanning the gap. CDR1 MGHRA and CDR2 YSYEKL come from the germline V gene. The CDR3 sequence is 14 residues long. Note on this clonotype: The target antigen is unknown.

From the 5' RACE reads, TCRdb called clonotypes with MiXCR, one entry per CDR3 protein. The sample contains some 350,000 distinct CDR3 sequences, 13% of which appear only once. V and J are TRBV4-1 and TRBJ2-7; D unresolved. This TCR was recovered from a man between 18 and 35 years old who had mild COVID-19 (a few samples of this study predate the infection). Cell type and time point are not known. What was sequenced was PBMCs or a T cell subset sorted from them (not recorded which). The CDR3 sequence: CASSQGTVTYEQYF. CDR3 bases: TGCGCCAGCAGCCAAGGCACAGTAACCTACGAGCAGTACTTC.